Each of the 2 T cell receptor beta chains below was sequenced from the same sample in a study of T cell responses to AZD1222 COVID-19 vaccine. The assay was immunoSEQ multiplex PCR, and TCRdb's table has in-frame clones only and misses some. The data contain more than 70,000 clones, approximately 88% of them seen just once; the ten biggest clones take up roughly 15%. The specimen was peripheral blood, collected on day 0 of AZD1222 vaccination. These receptors originate from an adult in good health.

The chain couples TRBV2 to TRBJ1-1; no clear D gene. V was trimmed by 0 bases and J by 0 bases, leaving 8 bases between them. The CDR3 sequence is 15 residues long. Germline lookup yields CDR1 SNHLY and CDR2 FYNNEI. CDR3 loop: CASSEAETMNTEAFF. The CDR3 nucleotides read TGTGCCAGCAGTGAAGCCGAGACCATGAACACTGAAGCTTTCTTT.

This chain connects TRBV7-2 to TRBJ1-2; maybe TRBD1 (6 bases). Trimming took off 5 bases at V and 0 bases at J, with 13 bases between the two ends. This CDR3 has 15 amino acids. Germline CDR1 is SGHTA and CDR2 is FQGNSA. As DNA, the CDR3 is TGTGCCAGCAGCCCCCGACAGGCAGCTAACTATGGCTACACCTTC. Protein: CASSPRQAANYGYTF. Full variable domain (missing parts from reference TRBV7-2 and TRBJ1-2): GAGVSQSPSNKVTEKGKDVELRCDPISGHTALYWYRQSLGQGLEFLIYFQGNSAPDKSGLPSDRFSAERTGGSVSTLTIQRTQQEDSAVYLCASSPRQAANYGYTFGSGTRLTVV.